This TCR beta chain stems from a study of OX40 agonist ivuxolimab in advanced cancers. The assay was immunoSEQ multiplex PCR, and TCRdb's table has in-frame clones only and misses some. The table lists 83,000 or so clones, over 90% of them singletons, with 0.55% to 0.7% in the top ten. Looked up from germline, CDR1 is WNHNN and CDR2 is SYGVQD (reference sequence). This CDR3 is built from 11 residues. Deletions cut 11 bases from V and 4 bases from J, with 9 bases between. The chain has TRBV10-1 and TRBJ1-5; D unresolved. This TCR derives from an adult with an advanced solid tumor such as melanoma, head and neck, liver or kidney cancer. The sample in question was CD4+ or CD8+ T cells sorted from blood, obtained in a trial of the OX40 agonist ivuxolimab. CDR3 protein: CAVLSNQPQHF. The DNA for the CDR3 is TGCGCCGTCCTGTCTAATCAGCCCCAGCATTTT.